This is a list of T cell receptor beta chains from one sample in a study of early T cells in non-severe SARS-CoV-2 infection. TCRdb processed the 5' RACE reads anew with MiXCR; each CDR3 protein has one entry. Of 35,000 to 55,000 distinct CDR3 sequences in the sample, roughly 10% are singletons; the top ten hold 21%. The sequencing input was whole blood. The receptors come from an adult who was a healthcare worker with PCR-confirmed SARS-CoV-2 infection or an uninfected control (not recorded which). The CDR3 runs from the conserved cysteine through the conserved F or W. D genes are given only for firm matches. Clone size is stated in some rows and not others, as once, few, many or a class when expanded.

j_call d_call clone_size v_call cdr3_aa cdr3_nt
TRBJ1-1 - many TRBV7-9 CASSLYSVTITEAFF TGTGCCAGCAGCTTATATAGTGTCACAATCACTGAAGCTTTCTTT
TRBJ2-3 TRBD2 many TRBV20-1 CSARPTSGPRTDTQYF TGCAGTGCTAGACCTACTAGCGGACCTCGCACAGATACGCAGTATTTT
TRBJ2-3 - - TRBV29-1 CSVEPLYRDDTQYF TGCAGCGTTGAACCCTTGTACAGGGATGATACGCAGTATTTT
TRBJ2-1 TRBD2 once TRBV29-1 CSASTGLAGTEQFF TGCAGCGCAAGTACGGGACTAGCGGGAACTGAGCAGTTCTTC
TRBJ1-1 TRBD1 - TRBV5-1 CASSRDRTSNTEAFF TGCGCCAGCAGCCGGGACAGAACCTCGAACACTGAAGCTTTCTTT
TRBJ2-7 TRBD2 many TRBV13 CASSLGGLADFDEQYF TGTGCCAGCAGCTTAGGGGGGCTAGCGGATTTCGACGAGCAGTACTTC
TRBJ1-2 TRBD1 many TRBV4-2 CASSQSGTGSYGYTF TGTGCCAGCAGCCAATCCGGGACAGGGAGCTATGGCTACACCTTC
TRBJ1-2 TRBD1 few TRBV14 CASSLQTGAEGYTF TGTGCCAGCAGCCTTCAGACAGGGGCGGAAGGCTACACCTTC
TRBJ2-1 TRBD1 - TRBV28 CASTARDRGSYNEQFF TGTGCCAGCACCGCCCGGGACAGGGGTTCCTACAATGAGCAGTTCTTC
TRBJ2-1 TRBD2 few TRBV10-3 CAIKLAGGRDEQFF TGTGCCATCAAACTAGCGGGAGGGCGTGATGAGCAGTTCTTC
TRBJ2-1 TRBD1 few TRBV6-2/TRBV6-3 CASTSWGQGSREQFF TGTGCCAGCACGAGTTGGGGACAGGGCAGCAGAGAGCAGTTCTTC
TRBJ2-3 - few TRBV7-9 CASRADSTDTQYF TGTGCCAGCAGAGCGGACAGCACAGATACGCAGTATTTT
TRBJ2-5 - many TRBV15 CATSLSLAPQETQYF TGTGCCACCAGCCTTTCTCTAGCGCCCCAAGAGACCCAGTACTTC
TRBJ2-2 - - TRBV12-5 CASGLGPPSTGELFF TGTGCTAGTGGTTTGGGCCCCCCGAGCACCGGGGAGCTGTTTTTT
TRBJ2-5 TRBD1 - TRBV2 CASSADRATSWYF TGTGCCAGCAGTGCGGACAGGGCCACCTCCTGGTACTTC
TRBJ2-3 TRBD2 many TRBV6-2/TRBV6-3 CASSGLAGVSTDTQYF TGTGCCAGCAGCGGACTAGCGGGAGTCAGCACAGATACGCAGTATTTT
TRBJ2-6 - few TRBV2 CASSVGMRFSGANVLTF TGTGCCAGCAGTGTAGGGATGAGATTCTCTGGGGCCAACGTCCTGACTTTC
TRBJ2-7 - few TRBV9 CASSEALGSSYEQYF TGTGCCAGCAGTGAGGCCCTTGGTAGCTCCTACGAGCAGTACTTC
TRBJ2-1 - - TRBV28 CASRPRTSSYNEQFF TGTGCCAGCAGACCCCGTACCAGCTCCTACAATGAGCAGTTCTTC
TRBJ2-1 - medium-sized TRBV24-1 CATSGGDNEQFF TGTGCCACCAGTGGGGGAGACAATGAGCAGTTCTTC
TRBJ2-1 TRBD2 many TRBV6-1 CASSVPGLAGWGNEQFF TGTGCCAGCAGTGTACCGGGACTAGCGGGATGGGGCAATGAGCAGTTCTTC
TRBJ1-2 TRBD1 - TRBV6-6 CASSYSGRGAFLYGYTF TGTGCCAGCAGTTACTCTGGCAGGGGGGCCTTCCTCTATGGCTACACCTTC
TRBJ1-5 TRBD1 many TRBV2 CASSPTGGGFQPQHF TGTGCCAGCAGCCCAACAGGGGGCGGTTTTCAGCCCCAGCATTTT
TRBJ1-2 - many TRBV12-3/TRBV12-4 CASSFLERAAGYTF TGTGCCAGCAGTTTTTTGGAAAGGGCAGCTGGCTACACCTTC
TRBJ1-2 TRBD1 few TRBV19 CASSPRDRSVYGYTF TGTGCCAGTAGTCCCCGGGACAGGTCCGTTTATGGCTACACCTTC
TRBJ2-5 - many TRBV4-3 CASSQERGPETQYF TGCGCCAGCAGCCAAGAACGGGGTCCAGAGACCCAGTACTTC
TRBJ2-6 - - TRBV10-3 CASGRQGNSGANVLTF TGTGCCAGCGGGCGGCAGGGGAACTCTGGGGCCAACGTCCTGACTTTC
TRBJ2-2 TRBD2 many TRBV11-2 CASSLVSGSGTGELFF TGTGCCAGCAGCTTAGTGAGCGGGAGTGGCACCGGGGAGCTGTTTTTT